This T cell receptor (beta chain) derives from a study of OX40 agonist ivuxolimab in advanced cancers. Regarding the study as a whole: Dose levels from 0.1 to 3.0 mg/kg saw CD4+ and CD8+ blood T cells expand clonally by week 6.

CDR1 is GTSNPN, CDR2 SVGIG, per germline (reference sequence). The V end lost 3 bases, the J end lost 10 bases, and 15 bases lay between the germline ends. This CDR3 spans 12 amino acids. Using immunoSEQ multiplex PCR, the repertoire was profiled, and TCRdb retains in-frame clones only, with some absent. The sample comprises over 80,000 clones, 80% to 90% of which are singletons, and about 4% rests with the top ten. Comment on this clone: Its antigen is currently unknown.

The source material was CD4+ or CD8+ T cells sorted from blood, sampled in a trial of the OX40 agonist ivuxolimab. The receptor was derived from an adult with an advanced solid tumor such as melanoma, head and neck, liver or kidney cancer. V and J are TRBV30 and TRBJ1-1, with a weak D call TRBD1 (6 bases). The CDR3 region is CAWSRREGGAFF. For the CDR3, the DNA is TGTGCCTGGAGCCGAAGGGAGGGGGGAGCTTTCTTT.